This T cell receptor beta chain was recorded in a study of blood T cell repertoires in COVID-19. Study context: The United States, Italy and Spain supplied acute and convalescent COVID-19 samples. In each case, the material was cDNA or gDNA derived from T cells, B-cell-depleted T cells, or PBMCs.

Per the study methods: Researchers report that nucleated cell counts were estimated from reference gene primer amplification. Repertoires were generated with immunoSEQ multiplex PCR, while TCRdb's copy carries only in-frame clones and drops some. D and trimming were read from the DNA, whereas the V and J calls and clone size are those reported in that table. The repertoire holds approximately 200,000 clones, approximately 85% seen once, with over 2.5% in the top ten. Germline CDR1 reads SQVTM; CDR2 reads ANQGSEA. This CDR3 spans 12 amino acids. V shed 4 bases and J shed 8 bases, with 14 bases lying between them.

This chain links TRBV29-1 with TRBJ1-2; a weak D match, TRBD1 (5 bases). This sequence was found in a man aged 55 to 70 with acute or convalescent COVID-19. The specimen sequenced was peripheral blood. This CDR3 is CSVAGGNRGYTF. In nucleotides, the CDR3 is TGCAGCGTTGCGGGGGGGAATCGAGGCTACACCTTC. Filled out from reference TRBV29-1 and TRBJ1-2, the complete variable domain reads SAVISQKPSRDICQRGTSLTIQCQVDSQVTMMFWYRQQPGQSLTLIATANQGSEATYESGFVIDKFPISRPNLTFSTLTVSNMSPEDSSIYLCSVAGGNRGYTFGSGTRLTVV.